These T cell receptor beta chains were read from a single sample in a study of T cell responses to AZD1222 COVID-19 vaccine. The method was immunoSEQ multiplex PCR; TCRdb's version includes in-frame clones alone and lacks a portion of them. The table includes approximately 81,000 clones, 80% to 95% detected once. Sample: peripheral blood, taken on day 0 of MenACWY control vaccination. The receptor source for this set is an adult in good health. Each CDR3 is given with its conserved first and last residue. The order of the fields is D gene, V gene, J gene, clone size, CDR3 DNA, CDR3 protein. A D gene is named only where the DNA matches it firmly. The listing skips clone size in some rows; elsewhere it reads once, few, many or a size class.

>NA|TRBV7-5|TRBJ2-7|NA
TGTGTCAGAAGCTACCGGGGACCCGTTCCCTGGGAGGAGCAGTACTTC
CVRSYRGPVPWEEQYF
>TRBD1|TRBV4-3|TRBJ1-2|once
TGCGCCAGCAGCCAAGTGGGGAATCAGGGGGCTCTCCATGGCTACACCTTC
CASSQVGNQGALHGYTF
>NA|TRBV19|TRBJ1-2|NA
TGTGCCAGTAGGAACCAGACCCCGGGGGGCGGCTACACCTTC
CASRNQTPGGGYTF
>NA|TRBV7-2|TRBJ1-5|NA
TGTGCCAGCAGCTTCGGGGACGGGCAGCCCCAGCATTTT
CASSFGDGQPQHF
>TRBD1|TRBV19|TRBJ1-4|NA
TGTGCCAGTAGTGCCGGGACAGATGAAAAACTGTTTTTT
CASSAGTDEKLFF
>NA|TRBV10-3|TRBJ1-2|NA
TGTGCCATCAGTGAAGGTATCCGGCAGGATGGCTACACCTTC
CAISEGIRQDGYTF
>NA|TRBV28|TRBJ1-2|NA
TGTGCCAGCAGTTTAGCAGGCAGAAACGGCTACACCTTC
CASSLAGRNGYTF
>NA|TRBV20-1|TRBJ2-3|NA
TGCAGTGCTTCCACACCAGATACGCAGTATTTT
CSASTPDTQYF
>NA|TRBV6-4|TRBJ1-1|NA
TGTGCCAGCAGTGGCCGGTGGAACACTGAAGCTTTCTTT
CASSGRWNTEAFF
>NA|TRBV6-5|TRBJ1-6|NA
TGTGCCAGCAGTACTCCTAGGGACTTGTCCGCCCTCCACTTT
CASSTPRDLSALHF
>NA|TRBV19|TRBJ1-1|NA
TGTGCCACCGGGCCCAGGCTGAGGACTGAAGCTTTCTTT
CATGPRLRTEAFF
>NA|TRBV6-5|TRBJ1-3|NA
TGTGCCAGCAGTTTGGAGGGTGGAAACACCATATATTTT
CASSLEGGNTIYF
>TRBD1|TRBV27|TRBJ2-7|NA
TGTGCCAGCAGTTTATCCCGGGACAGGGGCCACGAGCAGTACTTC
CASSLSRDRGHEQYF
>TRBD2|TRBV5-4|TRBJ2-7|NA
TGTGCCAGCAGCGTACAACGGGGGGGGGCCGACGAGCAGTACTTC
CASSVQRGGADEQYF
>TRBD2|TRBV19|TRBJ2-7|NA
TGTGCCAGTAGTCCTGGGACTAGCTGGAGGGAACTATACGAGCAGTACTTC
CASSPGTSWRELYEQYF
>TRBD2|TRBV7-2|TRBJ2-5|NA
TGTGCCAGCAGCTTAGGTCTAGCGGGAGGAGGAGAGACCCAGTACTTC
CASSLGLAGGGETQYF
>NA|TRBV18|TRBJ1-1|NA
TGTGCCAGCTCACCACCGCGGGGTCTGAACACTGAAGCTTTCTTT
CASSPPRGLNTEAFF
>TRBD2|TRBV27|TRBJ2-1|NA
TGTGCCAGCAGTTTTCGACTAGCGGGAGTAGGTGAGCAGTTCTTC
CASSFRLAGVGEQFF
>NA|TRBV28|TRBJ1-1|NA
TGTGCCAGCAGTCGCCCCTCGGTAGGGCCCACTGAAGCTTTCTTT
CASSRPSVGPTEAFF
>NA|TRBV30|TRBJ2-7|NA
TGTGCCTGGATTCCGCCGCGAGGGGCGCGGAACGAGCAGTACTTC
CAWIPPRGARNEQYF
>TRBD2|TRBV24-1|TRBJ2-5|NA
TGTGCCACCAGTGATGGGCTAGCGGAGGAGATTCAGTACTTC
CATSDGLAEEIQYF
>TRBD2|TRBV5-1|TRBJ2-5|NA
TGCGCCAGCAGCTTGGTGACTAGCATCAGGGAGACCCAGTACTTC
CASSLVTSIRETQYF
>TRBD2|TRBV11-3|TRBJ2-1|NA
TGTGCCAGCAGCTTAAGCTCTAGCGGGAGCCATGAGCAGTTCTTC
CASSLSSSGSHEQFF
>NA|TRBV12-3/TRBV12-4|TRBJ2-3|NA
TGTGCCAGCAGTTTTGGGAACACAGATACGCAGTATTTT
CASSFGNTDTQYF
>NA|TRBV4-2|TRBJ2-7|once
TGTGCCAGCAGCCAAGAAGGTTACGAGCAGTACTTC
CASSQEGYEQYF
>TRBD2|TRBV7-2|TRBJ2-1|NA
TGTGCCAGCAGCTTCGCGACTAGCGGGTTACTCAATGAGCAGTTCTTC
CASSFATSGLLNEQFF
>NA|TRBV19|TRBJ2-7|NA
TGTGCCAGTAGTATCCGGGACGAGCAGTACTTC
CASSIRDEQYF
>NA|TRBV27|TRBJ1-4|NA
TGTGCCAGCAGTTTATCCCGGCCCCAGGGTTATCGCGAAAAACTGTTTTTT
CASSLSRPQGYREKLFF
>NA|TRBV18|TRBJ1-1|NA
TGTGCCAGCTCACCTAGGACAGCGTCCTTGGACACTGAAGCTTTCTTT
CASSPRTASLDTEAFF
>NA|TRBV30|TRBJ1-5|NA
TGTGCCTGGAATGTGGGACACTTTAATCAGCCCCAGCATTTT
CAWNVGHFNQPQHF
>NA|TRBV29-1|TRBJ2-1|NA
TGCAGCGCCGGGGGGTCAGGGGGCCGCTCCTACAATGAGCAGTTCTTC
CSAGGSGGRSYNEQFF
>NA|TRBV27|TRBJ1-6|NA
TGTGCCAGCAACGAGGCAGGGAGTAATTCACCCCTCCACTTT
CASNEAGSNSPLHF
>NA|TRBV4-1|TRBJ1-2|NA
TGCGCCAGCAGCCAGGGGATTGGGGGTGCGGAGGGCTACACCTTC
CASSQGIGGAEGYTF
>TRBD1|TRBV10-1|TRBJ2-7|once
TGCGCCAGCAGTGGGAGGACCGGGACAGGAGGTTACGAGCAGTACTTC
CASSGRTGTGGYEQYF
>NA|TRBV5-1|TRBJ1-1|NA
TGCGCCAGCAGCCTACCTTTCGCCGGGACGGGGGGCACTGAAGCTTTCTTT
CASSLPFAGTGGTEAFF
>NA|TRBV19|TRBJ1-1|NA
TGTGCCAGTAGTTTGGCACACTTGAACACTGAAGCTTTCTTT
CASSLAHLNTEAFF
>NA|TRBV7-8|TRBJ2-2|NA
TGTGCCAGCAGCCCTACCCCTAGCCCTTCTAATACCGGGGAGCTGTTTTTT
CASSPTPSPSNTGELFF
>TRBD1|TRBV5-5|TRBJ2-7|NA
TGTGCCAGCAGCTTGCGGACAGGCGAGTTTGAGGTGGGATACGAGCAGTACTTC
CASSLRTGEFEVGYEQYF
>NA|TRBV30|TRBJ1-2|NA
TGTGCCTGGAGCAGGCCTAAACAGGGCCCGATTGGTGGCTACACCTTC
CAWSRPKQGPIGGYTF
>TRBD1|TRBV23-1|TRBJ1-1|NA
TGCGCCAGCAGTGGGGAGGGACAGGGGATAGTAGGAGCGACTGAAGCTTTCTTT
CASSGEGQGIVGATEAFF
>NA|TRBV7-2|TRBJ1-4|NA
TGTGCCAGCAGCTCGACCGGAACCCATAATGAAAAACTGTTTTTT
CASSSTGTHNEKLFF
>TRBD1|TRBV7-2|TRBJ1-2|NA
TGTGCCAGCAGCTCTGGACAGGGAGTTGCGGGCTACACCTTC
CASSSGQGVAGYTF
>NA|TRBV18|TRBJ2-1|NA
TGTGCCAGCTCATTCTACACCAGAGACCAGTTCTTC
CASSFYTRDQFF
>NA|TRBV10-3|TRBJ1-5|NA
TGTGCCATCAGTGAGTCACAAACCACAATAGGGGCATTGCGGGACCAGCCCCAGCATTTT
CAISESQTTIGALRDQPQHF
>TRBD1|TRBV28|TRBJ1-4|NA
TGTGCCAGCAGTAGGACAGGATTTAATGAAAAACTGTTTTTT
CASSRTGFNEKLFF
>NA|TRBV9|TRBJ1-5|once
TGTGCCAGCAGCCCTGATCAGGGAATAGATCAGCCCCAGCATTTT
CASSPDQGIDQPQHF
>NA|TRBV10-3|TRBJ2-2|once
TGTGCCACATCGGACTATTCGAACACCGGGGAGCTGTTTTTT
CATSDYSNTGELFF
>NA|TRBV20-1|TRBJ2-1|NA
TGCAGTGCTCTCGACTTCGAGCAGTTCTTC
CSALDFEQFF
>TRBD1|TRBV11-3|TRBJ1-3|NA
TGTGCCAGCAGCTTAGGGGACAGCTCTGGAAACACCATATATTTT
CASSLGDSSGNTIYF